Following are 9 T cell receptor beta chains from one sample sequenced in a study of blood T cell repertoires in COVID-19. The protocol was immunoSEQ multiplex PCR, while the TCRdb copy is restricted to in-frame clones and leaves out a portion. This sample has 130,000 to 150,000 clones, with 88% found just once. Sequencing used peripheral blood. All receptors derive from a man in his forties or fifties with active or convalescent COVID-19.

The V gene is TRBV19, the J gene TRBJ1-1; no reliable D call. The V gene lost 6 bases and the J gene lost 2 bases, with 10 bases spanning the gap. The germline gives CDR1 LNHDA, CDR2 SQIVND (reference sequence). This CDR3 spans 13 amino acids. CDR3 DNA sequence: TGTGCCAGTAGGACATCATCTAACACTGAAGCTTTCTTT. It encodes CASRTSSNTEAFF. Drawing the rest from reference TRBV19 and TRBJ1-1, the complete variable domain is DGGITQSPKYLFRKEGQNVTLSCEQNLNHDAMYWYRQDPGQGLRLIYYSQIVNDFQKGDIAEGYSVSREKKESFPLTVTSAQKNPTAFYLCASRTSSNTEAFFGQGTRLTVV.

The chain recombines TRBV7-3 with TRBJ2-5, with 8 positions matching TRBD2. Germline V gene lookup returns CDR1 SGHTA and CDR2 FQGTGA. The CDR3 has 14 amino acids. Losses at the gene ends were 5 bases for V and 5 bases for J; bases not matched to a gene: 7. CDR3 in amino acids: CASSPTGRGETQYF. The CDR3 DNA is TGTGCCAGCAGCCCCACCGGGAGGGGCGAGACCCAGTACTTC.

The genes are TRBV4-1 and TRBJ2-2, with TRBD2 as a possible D gene (7 bases). Germline CDR1 is MGHRA and CDR2 is YSYEKL. V lost 0 bases and J lost 0, with 11 bases in between. CDR3 length: 17 amino acids. Here the CDR3 reads CASSQDRGGANTGELFF. The CDR3 DNA is TGCGCCAGCAGCCAAGATAGGGGGGGAGCGAACACCGGGGAGCTGTTTTTT.

The chain recombines TRBV6-2 or TRBV6-3 with TRBJ2-7; possibly TRBD2 for D (5 bases). The CDR3 length is 12 residues. V lost 6 bases and J 9 bases, leaving 15 bases between the germline ends. Germline CDR1 is MNHEY and CDR2 is SVGEGT. The CDR3 reads CASSYTGRGQYF. For the CDR3, the DNA is TGTGCCAGCAGCTATACGGGCCGGGGGCAGTACTTC.

The chain links TRBV6-2 or TRBV6-3 to TRBJ2-7; D gene ambiguous. Looked up from germline, CDR1 is MNHEY and CDR2 is SVGEGT. V was cut by 2 bases and J by 9 bases, with 11 bases left in between. This CDR3 is 12 amino acids long. The CDR3 region is CASSYAPLGQYF. Written as DNA, the CDR3 is TGTGCCAGCAGTTACGCCCCTCTCGGGCAGTACTTC.

V is TRBV29-1 and J is TRBJ2-1; 9 bases align to TRBD2. Per germline, CDR1 SQVTM and CDR2 ANQGSEA. This CDR3 is built from 16 residues. After removal of 6 bases from V and 4 bases from J, the junction contained 13 bases not matched to a gene. CDR3: CSVGGAAGGIYNEQFF. The CDR3 nucleotides are TGCAGCGTCGGTGGAGCCGCGGGAGGGATTTACAATGAGCAGTTCTTC.

This chain uses TRBV2 with TRBJ1-1; no clear D. CDR3 size: 14 residues. Looked up from germline, CDR1 is SNHLY and CDR2 is FYNNEI. The V end was cut by 2 bases, the J end by 8 bases, with 15 bases between. CDR3 sequence (DNA): TGTGCCAGCAGTGAAAGCGGAGCCCTAAAGGAAGCTTTCTTT. Its translation: CASSESGALKEAFF.

The chain employs TRBV10-3 and TRBJ2-5, with 9 bases identical to TRBD2. The CDR3 totals 14 residues. Trimming at V came to 3 bases and at J to 7 bases, leaving 6 bases not matched to a gene. The germline CDR1 and CDR2 sequences are ENHRY and SYGVKD. CDR3: CAISEAGGRGTQYF. The CDR3 nucleotides are TGTGCCATCAGTGAAGCAGGCGGGAGGGGGACCCAGTACTTC.

The chain joins TRBV28 to TRBJ2-2; 7 bases align to TRBD1. This CDR3 has 15 amino acids. Germline CDR1 is MDHEN and CDR2 is SYDVKM. V gave up 6 bases and J gave up 3 bases; unmatched junction bases: 7. The CDR3 is CASRRTGVHTGELFF. Written as DNA, the CDR3 is TGTGCCAGCAGGCGAACAGGGGTGCACACCGGGGAGCTGTTTTTT. Looking up the rest from reference TRBV28 and TRBJ2-2 gives the full variable domain: DVKVTQSSRYLVKRTGEKVFLECVQDMDHENMFWYRQDPGLGLRLIYFSYDVKMKEKGDIPEGYSVSREKKERFSLILESASTNQTSMYLCASRRTGVHTGELFFGEGSRLTVL.